This T cell receptor (beta chain) is from a study of cytomegalovirus exposure and HLA in healthy donors. Germline loops: CDR1 SGHRS, CDR2 YFSETQ. The CDR3 runs 14 residues. V lost 0 bases and J lost 5, with 12 bases in between. The PCR made use of 60 Vbeta and 13 Jbeta primers. Some clones are missing from TCRdb's copy, which holds only in-frame ones; the method was immunoSEQ multiplex PCR. This table holds about 180,000 clones, roughly 80% found once. Sequenced material: PBMCs. The J gene is TRBJ2-7, the V gene TRBV5-1; D call uncertain. The sequence derives from a man younger than 40 in good health and CMV-seronegative. The CDR3 sequence is CASSLERVIDEQYF. CDR3 nucleotide sequence: TGCGCCAGCAGCTTGGAACGGGTAATCGACGAGCAGTACTTC.